The sequence of this T cell receptor beta chain was determined in a study of blood T cells in healthy people across ages. This clonotype was detected only once. Extraction of total RNA produced a minimum of 5.5 micrograms from each sample. The authors ran a second PCR of roughly 6 to 11 cycles using a sample-barcoded 5' primer and a J-beta primer mix. MiXCR, run by TCRdb on the 5' RACE reads, gives a single entry per CDR3 protein. The sample contains hundreds of thousands of distinct CDR3 sequences, 45% to 70% of which appear only once. Trimming at V came to 6 bases and at J to 3 bases, leaving 10 bases not matched to a gene. Per the germline V gene, CDR1 is SQVTM and CDR2 is ANQGSEA. The CDR3 covers 14 residues.

The TCR sequence derives from a middle-aged man in good health. Input material: blood. The chain joins TRBV29-1 to TRBJ1-2; 7 bases are shared with TRBD1. The CDR3 nucleotides read TGCAGCGTGGAGGGGTACAGGGGTGACTATGGCTACACCTTC. Protein: CSVEGYRGDYGYTF.